The 14 T cell receptor beta chains listed next were all sequenced from one sample in a study of PD-1 blockade in mismatch repair-deficient tumors. The method was immunoSEQ multiplex PCR; TCRdb's version includes in-frame clones alone and lacks a portion of them. The data hold about 22,000 clones, with 84% observed a single time. The source was peripheral blood, collected 2 weeks after starting pembrolizumab. Source of these receptors: an adult with mismatch repair-deficient cancer.

The rearrangement uses TRBV7-2 and TRBJ2-5; 7 bases are a match to TRBD1. There are 15 residues in the CDR3. Looked up from germline, CDR1 is SGHTA and CDR2 is FQGNSA. The junction had 6 bases not matched to a gene; V was cut back by 1 base and J by 4 bases. CDR3 sequence (DNA): TGTGCCAGCAGCTTAGAAGGCAGGACAGGAGAGACCCAGTACTTC. Its protein product is CASSLEGRTGETQYF.

The chain joins TRBV18 to TRBJ2-7; 8 nucleotides match TRBD2. V lost 6 bases to trimming and J lost 3 bases; unmatched junction nucleotides: 10. The germline CDR1 and CDR2 sequences are KGHSH and LQKENI. The CDR3 sequence is 15 residues long. The CDR3 here is CASSPQALAGYEQYF. The DNA for the CDR3 is TGTGCCAGCTCGCCCCAGGCGCTAGCGGGCTACGAGCAGTACTTC.

This rearrangement joins TRBV30 to TRBJ2-4; 8 bases fit TRBD1. Looked up from germline, CDR1 is GTSNPN and CDR2 is SVGIG (reference sequence). V was pared by 7 bases and J by 8 bases, with 7 bases of the junction left unmatched. This CDR3 contains 12 residues. This CDR3 reads CASGQGRDIQYF. In DNA, the CDR3 is TGTGCCTCTGGACAGGGTCGAGACATTCAGTACTTC.

This clone appeared once. V is TRBV19 and J is TRBJ1-6; D unclear. The length of the CDR3 is 17 residues. CDR1 LNHDA and CDR2 SQIVND come from the germline V gene (reference sequence). Trimming removed 7 bases from V and 1 base from J, with 17 bases in between. DNA for the CDR3: TGTGCCAGTAATCCGGGTTCGACGGGGTCCTATAATTCACCCCTCCACTTT. It encodes CASNPGSTGSYNSPLHF. Full variable domain (remainder filled in from reference TRBV19 and TRBJ1-6): DGGITQSPKYLFRKEGQNVTLSCEQNLNHDAMYWYRQDPGQGLRLIYYSQIVNDFQKGDIAEGYSVSREKKESFPLTVTSAQKNPTAFYLCASNPGSTGSYNSPLHFGNGTRLTVT.

The chain joins TRBV5-1 to TRBJ2-7; D not resolved. V shed 4 bases and J shed 7 bases, with 18 bases lying between them. There are 14 residues in the CDR3. Germline V gene data show CDR1 as SGHRS and CDR2 as YFSETQ. CDR3 residues: CASSPAVSNWEQYF. CDR3 nucleotide sequence: TGCGCCAGCAGCCCGGCCGTCTCTAATTGGGAGCAGTACTTC.

The CDR3 region has the DNA TGCGCCAGCAGCTTGACTAGCGAGATCACAGATACGCAGTATTTT. This encodes CASSLTSEITDTQYF. The J gene is TRBJ2-3, the V gene TRBV5-1; 7 positions agree with TRBD2. Germline V gene sequence: CDR1 SGHRS, CDR2 YFSETQ. Trimming removed 1 base from V and 2 bases from J; junction bases left unmatched: 4. This CDR3 contains 15 residues.

The table lists this clone with a few counts. V is TRBV19 and J is TRBJ2-1; D is possibly TRBD2 (5 bases). V was clipped by 5 bases and J by 0 bases, with 14 bases between them. CDR3 size: 16 residues. The germline gives CDR1 LNHDA, CDR2 SQIVND (reference sequence). CDR3 region: CASSSRGSSSYNEQFF. Here the CDR3 DNA reads TGTGCCAGTAGTTCCCGAGGGTCGAGCTCCTACAATGAGCAGTTCTTC.

Written as DNA, the CDR3 is TGTGCCAGCAGCTTAGGGTGGACTACAAAGCGTAGCACAGATACGCAGTATTTT. This encodes CASSLGWTTKRSTDTQYF. The genes are TRBV11-3 and TRBJ2-3; D might be TRBD2 (6 bases). V was clipped by 1 base and J by 0 bases, with 17 bases between them. The CDR3 is 18 amino acids. In germline, CDR1 is SGHNT, CDR2 YENEEA.

V and J are TRBV11-3 and TRBJ2-2; D gene unclear. The V end lost 7 bases, the J end lost 7 bases, and 10 bases lay between the germline ends. The length of the CDR3 is 12 residues. Germline V gives CDR1 SGHNT, CDR2 YENEEA. CDR3: CASTSDGGELFF. The CDR3 region has the DNA TGTGCCAGCACCAGCGATGGCGGGGAGCTGTTTTTT.

The chain is built from TRBV28 and TRBJ1-1, with 7 nucleotides matching TRBD1. From germline, CDR1 is MDHEN and CDR2 SYDVKM. The length of the CDR3 is 14 residues. With V trimmed by 7 bases and J by 1 base, 6 bases remained unmatched. The DNA for the CDR3 is TGTGCCAGCAACGGAGACAGGGCGAACACTGAAGCTTTCTTT. This codes for CASNGDRANTEAFF.

The genes are TRBV18 and TRBJ2-7; D tentatively reads TRBD1 or TRBD2 (5 bases each). CDR1 KGHSH and CDR2 LQKENI come from the germline V gene. CDR3 length: 11 residues. Trimming stripped 8 bases from V and 3 bases from J, with 8 bases between. The CDR3 nucleotides read TGTGCCAGCGGGACGGACTACGAGCAGTACTTC. It specifies CASGTDYEQYF.

This rearrangement joins TRBV4-1 to TRBJ2-7; D gene uncertain. CDR1 is MGHRA and CDR2 is YSYEKL in the germline V gene. Trimming removed 0 bases from V and 2 bases from J, with 8 bases in between. CDR3 length equals 14 residues. CDR3 protein: CASSQDKWTYEQYF. The CDR3 DNA reads as TGCGCCAGCAGCCAAGATAAGTGGACCTACGAGCAGTACTTC.

The chain is built from TRBV5-4 and TRBJ1-2, with 7 bases fitting TRBD1. The CDR3 covers 14 residues. Germline V gives CDR1 SGHNT, CDR2 YYREEE (reference sequence). V lost 0 bases to trimming and J lost 2 bases; unmatched junction nucleotides: 1. The CDR3 region is CASSLAGQNYGYTF. The CDR3 region has the DNA TGTGCCAGCAGCTTGGCGGGACAGAACTATGGCTACACCTTC.

CDR3 coding DNA: TGTGCCACCCGGAGACAGGGGGCTTACGAGCAGTACTTC. Protein sequence: CATRRQGAYEQYF. The V call is TRBV6-5, the J call TRBJ2-7; 10 positions agree with TRBD1. Looked up from germline, CDR1 is MNHEY and CDR2 is SVGAGI. The CDR3 totals 13 residues. The J segment lost 4 bases and the V segment lost 10 bases, leaving 7 bases of the junction unmatched.